This T cell receptor (beta chain) was obtained from a study of T cells in localized non-small cell lung cancer. Assay used: immunoSEQ multiplex PCR; TCRdb lists only in-frame clones, some missing. The sample has some 140,000 clones, roughly nine tenths seen once. The CDR3 extends over 14 amino acids. CDR1 and CDR2 from the germline V gene are MNHEY and SVGAGI. The V end lost 6 bases, the J end lost 9 bases, and 15 bases lay between the germline ends. V usage is TRBV6-5 and J usage is TRBJ2-6; D is unclear. The sequenced sample was peripheral blood, obtained before any cancer treatment. This TCR came from a female donor of 60 years or more with stage I lung adenocarcinoma. The CDR3 nucleotides are TGTGCCAGCAGCCCAACCGTGGGCTTCAACGTCCTGACTTTC. Translating it yields CASSPTVGFNVLTF.